These T cell receptor beta chains were read from a single sample in a study of PD-L1 blockade in urothelial cancer. Some clones are missing from TCRdb's copy, which holds only in-frame ones; the method was immunoSEQ multiplex PCR. Counted here are around 30,000 clones, around 75% occurring once; the ten biggest clones make up approximately 2.1%. This specimen was PBMCs, taken around atezolizumab (anti-PD-L1) treatment. The origin of the receptors is a man aged 45 to 65 with urothelial cancer. Each CDR3 is given with its conserved first and last residue. D genes are given only for firm matches. Size tells how often a clone was seen (once, few, many) or the class of an expanded clone, and some rows leave it out.

size: .
J: TRBJ1-3
V: TRBV6-5
D: .
CDR3: CASSYGRGSGNTIYF
DNA: TGTGCCAGCAGTTACGGCCGAGGGTCAGGAAACACCATATATTTT

size: few
J: TRBJ1-1
V: TRBV2
D: TRBD1
CDR3: CASSEIRGRGEAFF
DNA: TGTGCCAGCAGTGAAATAAGGGGGCGCGGTGAAGCTTTCTTT

size: once
J: TRBJ1-1
V: TRBV18
D: .
CDR3: CASSPQVRVDTEAFF
DNA: TGTGCCAGCTCACCACAAGTCAGGGTGGACACTGAAGCTTTCTTT

size: few
J: TRBJ2-7
V: TRBV28
D: TRBD2
CDR3: CASTRTSGSSYEQYF
DNA: TGTGCCAGCACACGGACTAGCGGAAGCTCCTACGAGCAGTACTTC

size: once
J: TRBJ1-1
V: TRBV11-2
D: TRBD1
CDR3: CASKMATGRNTEAFF
DNA: TGTGCCAGCAAAATGGCGACAGGGAGGAACACTGAAGCTTTCTTT

size: .
J: TRBJ1-2
V: TRBV28
D: TRBD1
CDR3: CASKTGTGTYGYTF
DNA: TGTGCCAGCAAAACCGGGACAGGGACCTATGGCTACACCTTC

size: .
J: TRBJ2-1
V: TRBV19
D: .
CDR3: CASSSRNEQFF
DNA: TGTGCCAGTAGTAGTCGTAATGAGCAGTTCTTC

size: .
J: TRBJ1-2
V: TRBV18
D: TRBD1
CDR3: CASSPKLGTGRHGYTF
DNA: TGTGCCAGCTCACCAAAACTCGGGACAGGGCGCCATGGCTACACCTTC

size: once
J: TRBJ1-2
V: TRBV28
D: .
CDR3: CASSLWGESDDGYTF
DNA: TGTGCCAGCAGTTTATGGGGCGAATCAGACGATGGCTACACCTTC

size: .
J: TRBJ2-1
V: TRBV5-5
D: .
CDR3: CASSLEGRYNEQFF
DNA: TGTGCCAGCAGCTTGGAAGGGAGGTACAATGAGCAGTTCTTC

size: .
J: TRBJ1-5
V: TRBV5-6
D: .
CDR3: CASSLPPGAQHF
DNA: TGTGCCAGCAGTCTGCCCCCAGGGGCCCAGCATTTT

size: .
J: TRBJ2-1
V: TRBV28
D: .
CDR3: CASSPIGRGQSNEQFF
DNA: TGTGCCAGCAGTCCGATTGGGCGGGGACAGAGTAATGAGCAGTTCTTC

size: .
J: TRBJ1-1
V: TRBV5-4
D: TRBD1
CDR3: CASSQRDRGMNTEAFF
DNA: TGTGCCAGCAGCCAGCGGGACAGGGGTATGAACACTGAAGCTTTCTTT

size: .
J: TRBJ2-5
V: TRBV15
D: .
CDR3: CATSREGAQETQYF
DNA: TGTGCCACCAGCAGAGAGGGGGCCCAAGAGACCCAGTACTTC

size: .
J: TRBJ2-3
V: TRBV6-4
D: .
CDR3: CASSDSSFGALGYTDTQYF
DNA: TGTGCCAGCAGTGACTCGAGTTTTGGGGCTCTGGGATACACAGATACGCAGTATTTT

size: .
J: TRBJ2-2
V: TRBV6-5
D: .
CDR3: CASSYMGVLTGELFF
DNA: TGTGCCAGCAGTTACATGGGTGTACTAACTGGGGAGCTGTTTTTT

size: .
J: TRBJ2-2
V: TRBV10-3
D: .
CDR3: CAISESGGLSNTGELFF
DNA: TGTGCCATCAGTGAGTCGGGCGGACTATCGAACACCGGGGAGCTGTTTTTT

size: .
J: TRBJ2-3
V: TRBV15
D: TRBD1
CDR3: CATSRETGGADTQYF
DNA: TGTGCCACCAGCAGAGAGACAGGGGGCGCAGATACGCAGTATTTT

size: .
J: TRBJ1-6
V: TRBV14
D: .
CDR3: CASSQGREVSPLHF
DNA: TGTGCCAGCAGCCAGGGCAGGGAAGTTTCACCCCTCCACTTT

size: medium-sized
J: TRBJ1-1
V: TRBV4-2
D: TRBD1
CDR3: CASSHLTGMNTEAFF
DNA: TGTGCCAGCAGCCACCTGACAGGGATGAACACTGAAGCTTTCTTT

size: .
J: TRBJ2-7
V: TRBV5-1
D: TRBD2
CDR3: CASSRLAGGLSSYEQYF
DNA: TGCGCCAGCAGCCGACTAGCGGGAGGCCTGAGCTCCTACGAGCAGTACTTC

size: .
J: TRBJ1-2
V: TRBV5-1
D: .
CDR3: CASSQEWGANYGYTF
DNA: TGCGCCAGCAGTCAAGAATGGGGGGCTAACTATGGCTACACCTTC

size: .
J: TRBJ2-1
V: TRBV10-1
D: TRBD2
CDR3: CASSFGTGLAGAGNEQFF
DNA: TGCGCCAGCAGTTTTGGAACGGGACTAGCGGGAGCGGGGAATGAGCAGTTCTTC

size: .
J: TRBJ1-1
V: TRBV6-1
D: .
CDR3: CASISSMNTEAFF
DNA: TGTGCCAGCATTTCATCCATGAACACTGAAGCTTTCTTT

size: few
J: TRBJ2-1
V: TRBV5-5
D: .
CDR3: CASSLGPARDNEQFF
DNA: TGTGCCAGCAGCTTGGGACCAGCGAGGGACAATGAGCAGTTCTTC

size: .
J: TRBJ2-7
V: TRBV30
D: TRBD1
CDR3: CACNPGQGALKQYF
DNA: TGTGCCTGCAACCCGGGACAGGGGGCCTTGAAGCAGTACTTC

size: .
J: TRBJ2-2
V: TRBV11-3
D: TRBD1
CDR3: CASSLETTGYTGELFF
DNA: TGTGCCAGCAGCTTAGAGACGACAGGGTATACCGGGGAGCTGTTTTTT

size: .
J: TRBJ1-1
V: TRBV6-6
D: TRBD1
CDR3: CASSPRQGGTEAFF
DNA: TGTGCCAGCAGTCCCCGACAGGGTGGCACTGAAGCTTTCTTT

size: .
J: TRBJ1-2
V: TRBV5-1
D: .
CDR3: CASSLVGNYGYTF
DNA: TGCGCCAGCAGCTTGGTTGGCAACTATGGCTACACCTTC

size: once
J: TRBJ1-1
V: TRBV7-8
D: TRBD1
CDR3: CASSLGDSWGTEAFF
DNA: TGTGCCAGCAGCTTAGGGGACAGTTGGGGCACTGAAGCTTTCTTT

size: few
J: TRBJ2-6
V: TRBV18
D: TRBD1
CDR3: CASSLDRVGLVTNVLTF
DNA: TGTGCCAGCTCACTCGACAGGGTGGGATTGGTGACCAACGTCCTGACTTTC

size: .
J: TRBJ1-2
V: TRBV30
D: .
CDR3: CAWGTHSYTF
DNA: TGTGCCTGGGGGACACATAGCTACACCTTC

size: .
J: TRBJ1-1
V: TRBV7-3
D: .
CDR3: CASRSTENTEAFF
DNA: TGTGCCAGCAGATCAACAGAGAACACTGAAGCTTTCTTT

size: .
J: TRBJ1-2
V: TRBV19
D: TRBD1
CDR3: CASNPGTVGGYTF
DNA: TGTGCCAGTAACCCAGGGACAGTAGGGGGCTACACCTTC

size: .
J: TRBJ2-2
V: TRBV5-1
D: .
CDR3: CASRAQTQTGELFF
DNA: TGCGCCAGCAGGGCACAGACCCAAACCGGGGAGCTGTTTTTT